This TCR beta chain emerged from a study of graft-versus-host responses after intestinal transplantation. At the level of the study: Anti-thymocyte globulin was used for induction in all recipients, who then took tacrolimus and steroids for approximately 3 years.

Using immunoSEQ multiplex PCR, the repertoire was profiled, and TCRdb retains in-frame clones only, with some absent. The sample has about 21,000 clones, 55% to 70% seen once. Germline values: CDR1 SGHRS, CDR2 YFSETQ. V shed 3 bases and J 10 bases; nucleotides not matched to a gene: 6. This CDR3 comprises 15 residues. This clone was counted between two and nine times. The receptor's source is a human patient who received an intestinal transplant. The chain has TRBV5-1 and TRBJ2-1, with TRBD2 matching over 14 bases. This specimen was alloreactive CD4+ T cells from a mixed lymphocyte reaction culture, taken before intestinal transplant. Described subset: CFSE-low proliferating T cells sorted from approximately 6-day pre-transplant mixed lymphocyte reaction (GvH or HvG direction). The CDR3 here is CASSSGLAGGREQFF. CDR3 bases: TGCGCCAGCAGCTCCGGACTAGCGGGAGGTCGGGAGCAGTTCTTC.